This is a list of T cell receptor beta chains from one sample in a study of CD8 T cells in ankylosing spondylitis. TCRdb fed the 5' RACE reads into MiXCR, producing one record per CDR3 protein. This table has some 140,000 distinct CDR3 sequences, more than 5.5% appearing once. The specimen sequenced was blood, either unsorted or a sorted T cell fraction (not recorded which). The receptors originated from a female donor with ankylosing spondylitis or in good health (not recorded which). The CDR3 runs from the conserved cysteine through the conserved F or W. A D gene is named only where the DNA matches it firmly. Only part of the rows carry a size: once, few, many, or a class if the clone is expanded.

size	V	J	D	CDR3	DNA
many	TRBV19	TRBJ1-1	-	CASSRPGHSNTEAFF	TGTGCCAGTAGCCGTCCGGGACACTCGAACACTGAAGCTTTCTTT
many	TRBV12-3/TRBV12-4	TRBJ1-3	-	CASSLGTRGDTIYF	TGTGCCAGCAGTTTAGGAACCCGAGGGGACACCATATATTTT
-	TRBV7-8	TRBJ2-3	TRBD2	CASSSFRRGGRFADTQYF	TGTGCCAGCAGCTCATTTCGGCGGGGGGGCCGTTTTGCAGATACGCAGTATTTT
many	TRBV7-9	TRBJ2-1	-	CASSHGRRVNEQFF	TGTGCCAGCAGCCATGGACGGCGGGTCAATGAGCAGTTCTTC
many	TRBV29-1	TRBJ1-3	-	CSVGGQVGNTIYF	TGCAGCGTTGGAGGGCAGGTTGGAAACACCATATATTTT
few	TRBV5-3	TRBJ2-3	TRBD2	CARRISRLAGSNTQYF	TGTGCCAGAAGGATTAGCAGACTAGCGGGGTCAAATACGCAGTATTTT
many	TRBV12-3/TRBV12-4	TRBJ1-2	-	CASSLAPSRINGYTF	TGTGCCAGCAGTTTAGCGCCCTCGAGGATCAATGGCTACACCTTC
many	TRBV5-1	TRBJ2-1	TRBD1	CASSLPGTGYNEQFF	TGCGCCAGCAGCTTGCCCGGGACAGGGTACAATGAGCAGTTCTTC
many	TRBV20-1	TRBJ2-5	-	CSARDPSPSLHQETQYF	TGCAGTGCTAGAGATCCCAGCCCATCACTACACCAAGAGACCCAGTACTTC
many	TRBV6-1	TRBJ1-1	TRBD1	CASNEGAGGVPTEAFF	TGTGCCAGCAACGAAGGGGCAGGGGGCGTTCCCACTGAAGCTTTCTTT
-	TRBV19	TRBJ2-7	-	CASGFSPYEQYF	TGTGCCAGTGGCTTTTCCCCCTACGAGCAGTACTTC
-	TRBV19	TRBJ2-4	-	CASAMEGNIQYF	TGTGCCAGTGCCATGGAGGGAAACATTCAGTACTTC
few	TRBV20-1	TRBJ2-4	-	CSASLGRAKNIQYF	TGCAGTGCTAGTTTGGGGAGAGCCAAAAACATTCAGTACTTC
many	TRBV5-6	TRBJ2-7	-	CASSLPDSHEQYF	TGTGCCAGCAGCTTGCCGGACTCTCACGAGCAGTACTTC
many	TRBV5-1	TRBJ1-2	-	CASSLEGRNYGYTF	TGCGCCAGCAGCTTGGAAGGCAGGAACTATGGCTACACCTTC
many	TRBV20-1	TRBJ1-5	-	CSAKGAINQPQHF	TGCAGTGCTAAAGGAGCCATCAATCAGCCCCAGCATTTT
many	TRBV29-1	TRBJ1-2	-	CSVEVWGNYGYTF	TGCAGCGTTGAAGTTTGGGGTAACTATGGCTACACCTTC
many	TRBV28	TRBJ1-2	TRBD1	CARETQGNGHSYGYTF	TGTGCCAGGGAGACACAGGGGAACGGGCACAGCTATGGCTACACCTTC
many	TRBV29-1	TRBJ1-5	-	CSVEAGPNQPQHF	TGCAGCGTTGAGGCAGGGCCTAATCAGCCCCAGCATTTT
many	TRBV5-1	TRBJ2-7	-	CASSLTQGPYEQYF	TGCGCCAGCAGCTTGACCCAGGGTCCCTACGAGCAGTACTTC